This entry is about one T cell receptor (beta chain). Original analysis: For nucleated cells, counts were estimated from reference gene primer amplification. Sequenced by immunoSEQ multiplex PCR; TCRdb stores in-frame clones only, minus some. V and J calls and clone size are copied from that table; D and trimming were computed from the DNA. The sample yields 30,000 to 45,000 clones, almost 90% seen once. The record originates from a study of blood T cell repertoires in COVID-19. Across the study: Samples of COVID-19 (acute and convalescent) were obtained from the United States, Italy and Spain. Sources were T cells, B-cell-depleted T cells, or PBMCs; the material itself was cDNA or gDNA.

Sequencing was carried out using peripheral blood. This clonotype originated in a man between 65 and 85 years old with acute or convalescent COVID-19.

The CDR3: CASSQDFRGGNTIYF. The CDR3 DNA reads as TGCGCCAGCAGCCAAGATTTCAGGGGCGGGAACACCATATATTTT. V gene TRBV4-3 combines with J gene TRBJ1-3, with D possibly matching TRBD1 (6 bases). The CDR3 covers 15 residues. Germline CDR1 reads LGHNA; CDR2 reads YSLEER. Trimming took off 0 bases at V and 7 bases at J, with 13 bases between the two ends.